Below, 29 T cell receptor beta chains from the same sample are listed, as sequenced in a study of regulatory T cells in long-lasting Graves disease. With iRepertoire HTBI primers and Arm-PCR of CDR3 regions, TCR beta libraries were built. TCRdb re-called the multiplex PCR reads through MiXCR, storing one row per CDR3 protein. The sample shows 560,000 or so distinct CDR3 sequences, 15% to 20% of them seen only once. Documented time point: newly diagnosed GD, antithyroid drugs for less than 3 months. Following extraction of RNA from PBMCs, that RNA was used to make the TCR library. These data also formed part of another study, on T cells in Graves' hyperthyroidism and ophthalmopathy.

Sample: peripheral blood mononuclear cells (PBMCs), taken at new diagnosis, from a patient treated with antithyroid drugs. The receptors shown here come from a man between 18 and 29 years old with Graves disease.

This clonotype was seen ten or more times. The chain links TRBV11-3 to TRBJ2-1, with a possible D match to TRBD1 (5 bases). Trimming shortened V by 5 bases and J by 7 bases, and 9 bases separated the two germline ends. Germline CDR1 and CDR2: SGHNT and YENEEA. The CDR3 has 12 residues. The CDR3 protein is CASSLRDNEQFF. The CDR3 DNA follows: TGTGCCAGCAGCCTCAGGGATAATGAGCAGTTCTTC.

This clonotype was observed many times. The chain has TRBV29-1 and TRBJ1-1; tentative D call: TRBD1 (5 bases). CDR1 SQVTM and CDR2 ANQGSEA come from the germline V gene. V lost 4 bases to trimming and J lost 8 bases, with 14 bases between them. The length of the CDR3 is 12 residues. The CDR3 region has the DNA TGCAGCGTTGGTATCCAGGGCCACGAAGCTTTCTTT. It encodes CSVGIQGHEAFF.

This clonotype was detected ten times or more. The chain is built from TRBV28 and TRBJ1-2; D unresolved. The CDR3 totals 15 residues. Germline CDR1 and CDR2: MDHEN and SYDVKM. V lost 6 bases to trimming and J lost 2 bases, with 16 bases between them. DNA of the CDR3: TGTGCCAGCAGACCGGGCCAGGCGATAAACTATGGCTACACCTTC. Its translation is CASRPGQAINYGYTF.

The CDR3 is CSASPTGGTRTYNEQFF. CDR3 in DNA: TGCAGTGCTAGCCCCACCGGAGGGACTAGAACATACAATGAGCAGTTCTTC. The chain carries TRBV20-1 and TRBJ2-1; TRBD2 agrees at 8 bases. CDR3 length: 17 amino acids. Germline V lookup: CDR1 DFQATT, CDR2 SNEGSKA (reference sequence). Germline trimming cut 3 bases from V and 4 bases from J; bases unmatched to any gene: 14.

This clonotype was picked up many times. The rearrangement joins TRBV7-3 to TRBJ2-3; 7 bases map to TRBD2. Germline assignment: CDR1 SGHTA and CDR2 FQGTGA. The V and J ends lost 6 bases and 5 bases, in that order; junction bases with no gene match: 17. This CDR3 has 17 amino acids. CDR3 nucleotide sequence: TGTGCCAGCAGTGTCGAGGCACCGAGCGGGGTGGAAGATACGCAGTATTTT. Its translation is CASSVEAPSGVEDTQYF.

This clonotype was detected a few times. The rearrangement uses TRBV7-8 and TRBJ2-2; weak D call: TRBD2 (5 bases). Germline CDR1 and CDR2: SGHVS and FQNEAQ. Trimming took off 5 bases at V and 0 bases at J, with 22 bases between the two ends. This CDR3 spans 19 amino acids. CDR3: CASSLNVVAYSSNTGELFF. The CDR3 nucleotides are TGTGCCAGCAGCCTCAATGTGGTAGCGTATTCTTCGAACACCGGGGAGCTGTTTTTT. Full variable domain (outside the CDR3, taken from reference TRBV7-8 and TRBJ2-2): GAGVSQSPRYKVAKRGQDVALRCDPISGHVSLFWYQQALGQGPEFLTYFQNEAQLDKSGLPSDRFFAERPEGSVSTLKIQRTQQEDSAVYLCASSLNVVAYSSNTGELFFGEGSRLTVL.

The sample holds a few counts of this clonotype. At one of its ends the junction is not consistent with the germline gene, which may arise from a read error. This sequence joins TRBV5-4 and TRBJ2-3, with D unclear. This CDR3 spans 14 amino acids. Germline CDR1 is SGHNT and CDR2 is YYREEE (reference sequence). CDR3 bases: TGTGCCAGCAGCTTAGCAGCGTTAACAGATATGCAGTATTTT. Translated, it gives CASSLAALTDMQYF.

The table lists this clonotype with many counts. The rearrangement links TRBV7-9 to TRBJ2-2, with D possibly matching TRBD2 (5 bases). The CDR3 has 15 amino acids. Germline CDR1 is SEHNR and CDR2 is FQNEAQ (reference sequence). Between the trimmed V and J ends, which lost 3 bases and 0 bases, there was a span of 8 bases. The CDR3 nucleotides are TGTGCCAGCAGCTTGAGGACTTCGAACACCGGGGAGCTGTTTTTT. Translation gives CASSLRTSNTGELFF.

The chain combines TRBV7-2 with TRBJ1-6; perhaps TRBD1 as D (5 bases). The CDR3 is 15 residues long. V dropped 3 bases and J dropped 6 bases, with 12 bases sitting between them. Per germline, CDR1 SGHTA and CDR2 FQGNSA. CDR3 DNA sequence: TGTGCCAGCAGCTTTCAGGGCAAACCTAATTCACCCCTCCACTTT. As protein: CASSFQGKPNSPLHF.

This clonotype was observed at least ten times. The chain is built from TRBV6-2 or TRBV6-3 and TRBJ2-2; D gene unclear. The ends were cut back, 4 bases at V and 4 bases at J, with 13 bases in the middle. Germline V CDR1 and CDR2: MNHEY, SVGEGT. The CDR3 contains 15 residues. The CDR3 nucleotides read TGTGCCAGCAGTTCCCTCGACCTATCCACCGGGGAGCTGTTTTTT. Residues: CASSSLDLSTGELFF.

This clonotype was detected many times. The chain uses TRBV27 and TRBJ2-5; 11 positions agree with TRBD1. The V and J ends lost 4 bases and 3 bases, in that order; junction bases with no gene match: 4. The CDR3 contains 15 residues. Germline V gives CDR1 MNHEY, CDR2 SMNVEV (reference sequence). In DNA form, the CDR3 reads TGTGCCAGCAGTTCCAGGACAGGGGGCGAAGAGACCCAGTACTTC. Protein: CASSSRTGGEETQYF.

The table lists this clonotype with a few counts. V is TRBV4-2 and J is TRBJ2-1; TRBD2 agrees at 10 bases. There are 16 residues in the CDR3. Germline-derived CDR1 and CDR2 are LGHNA and YNFKEQ. The junction had 3 bases not matched to a gene; V was cut back by 0 bases and J by 4 bases. The CDR3 coding sequence is TGTGCCAGCAGCCAAGAGGCTAGCGGGAGTTACAATGAGCAGTTCTTC. Amino acid sequence: CASSQEASGSYNEQFF.

This clonotype was counted ten times or more. The V gene is TRBV2, the J gene TRBJ2-7, with a weak D call TRBD2 (6 bases). V was clipped by 4 bases and J by 3 bases, with 7 bases between them. The CDR3 consists of 12 residues. Germline V gene sequence: CDR1 SNHLY, CDR2 FYNNEI. The CDR3 loop is CASSGGVYEQYF. CDR3 bases: TGTGCCAGCAGTGGGGGGGTCTACGAGCAGTACTTC.

This clonotype was recorded many times. V and J are TRBV12-3 or TRBV12-4 and TRBJ2-3; D is unresolved. V was shortened by 10 bases and J by 5 bases, with 7 bases between the two germline ends. The CDR3 has 10 amino acids. CDR3 in DNA: TGTGCCATCAGGAGAGATACGCAGTATTTT. Encoded protein: CAIRRDTQYF.

This clonotype came up many times. The chain carries TRBV11-2 and TRBJ1-1; 7 bases line up with TRBD1. V dropped 5 bases and J dropped 0; count of bases not matched to a gene: 15. Germline loops: CDR1 SGHAT, CDR2 FQNNGV. The CDR3 runs to 18 residues. Written as DNA, the CDR3 is TGTGCCAGCAGCCTCGTCGATGGCAGACAGGGCATGAACACTGAAGCTTTCTTT. The encoded protein is CASSLVDGRQGMNTEAFF.

This clonotype was observed at least ten times. The V call is TRBV28, the J call TRBJ1-4; D is uncertain. Germline CDR1 and CDR2: MDHEN and SYDVKM. Trimming took off 7 bases at V and 0 bases at J, with 6 bases between the two ends. The CDR3 spans 13 residues. In nucleotides, the CDR3 is TGTGCCAGCACGGAGGCAACTAATGAAAAACTGTTTTTT. As protein: CASTEATNEKLFF.

This clonotype was recorded at least ten times. The chain has TRBV7-9 and TRBJ1-1, with 7 bases fitting TRBD1. With 2 bases clipped from V and 6 bases from J, the junction kept 3 bases outside the gene matches. The CDR3 contains 13 residues. The germline CDR1 and CDR2 sequences are SEHNR and FQNEAQ (reference sequence). The CDR3 bases are TGTGCCAGCAGCTTACAGGGGGTGGCTGAAGCTTTCTTT. Its protein product is CASSLQGVAEAFF.

A note on this clonotype: Being one base from a much bigger clone, this may be a read error. V usage is TRBV30 and J usage is TRBJ2-1; D possibly corresponds to TRBD2 (5 bases). In germline, CDR1 is GTSNPN, CDR2 SVGIG (reference sequence). This CDR3 region has 15 residues. Trimming took off 1 base at V and 4 bases at J, with 14 bases between the two ends. The CDR3: CAWSAAASRYNEQFF. CDR3 nucleotides: TGTGCCTGGAGTGCAGCGGCGAGTCGATACAATGAGCAGTTCTTC.

This clonotype was counted a few times. This sequence joins TRBV3-1 and TRBJ2-3, with TRBD2 identical over 15 bases. The junction had 6 bases not matched to a gene; V was cut back by 4 bases and J by 1 base. This CDR3 has 18 amino acids. CDR1 is LGHDT and CDR2 is YNNKEL in the germline V gene (reference sequence). The CDR3 sequence is CASSPGTSGRRGTDTQYF. CDR3 bases: TGTGCCAGCAGCCCGGGGACTAGCGGGAGGAGGGGCACAGATACGCAGTATTTT.

The rearrangement joins TRBV27 to TRBJ2-4; D remains unclear. With the DNA end fitting TRBJ2-5 better, the J assignment may be wrong. This CDR3 region has 16 residues. Germline loops: CDR1 MNHEY, CDR2 SMNVEV (reference sequence). CDR3 loop: CASSPLLLEHGETQYF. The DNA for the CDR3 is TGTGCCAGCAGCCCCTTACTTCTCGAACATGGGGAGACCCAGTACTTC.

The sample holds a few counts of this clonotype. The gene calls are TRBV10-3 and TRBJ2-1, with D perhaps matching TRBD2 (6 bases). The CDR3 runs 14 residues. V lost 9 bases and J 8 bases, leaving 20 bases between the germline ends. From germline, CDR1 is ENHRY and CDR2 SYGVKD. In DNA, the CDR3 is TGTGCCATTCTCCCTGGGGGGAGTGCCCATGAGCAGTTCTTC. This sequence encodes CAILPGGSAHEQFF.

V usage is TRBV6-2 or TRBV6-3 and J usage is TRBJ2-4, with 8 bases lining up with TRBD1. V was pared by 5 bases and J by 15 bases, with 6 bases of the junction left unmatched. There are 11 residues in the CDR3. From germline, CDR1 is MNHEY and CDR2 SVGEGT. The CDR3 DNA reads TGTGCCAGCAGTGATTACAGGGGGGCGTACTTC. Translating it yields CASSDYRGAYF.

The chain couples TRBV6-8 to TRBJ2-7; 7 positions agree with TRBD1. Looked up from germline, CDR1 is MNHGY and CDR2 is SAAAGT. J lost 1 base, V lost 5 bases, and 8 bases had no gene match. CDR3 length: 15 amino acids. CDR3 protein: CASSTPGQESYEQYF. The CDR3 coding sequence is TGTGCCAGCAGTACCCCAGGACAGGAATCCTACGAGCAGTACTTC.

To note about this clonotype: This is likely an artifact of a read error, given a far larger clone one base away. The CDR3 does not close with the conserved phenylalanine or tryptophan, likely indicating a read error. The chain is built from TRBV3-1 and TRBJ2-1, with D maybe TRBD2 (5 bases). The J call may be mistaken, given a closer DNA end match to TRBJ2-5. This CDR3 has 13 amino acids. Germline V gene lookup returns CDR1 LGHDT and CDR2 YNNKEL (reference sequence). The CDR3 sequence is CASSQRTQETQYL. The CDR3 DNA reads as TGTGCCAGCAGCCAGCGGACTCAAGAGACCCAGTACCTC.

Turning to this clonotype: A read error may be the cause here, since a much bigger clone is one base away. In DNA form, the CDR3 reads TGTGCCAGCAGTCCCGACAGGTTTTCACCCCCCCACTTT. Encoded protein: CASSPDRFSPPHF. The chain combines TRBV27 with TRBJ1-6; weak D call: TRBD1 (6 bases). There are 13 residues in the CDR3. The germline gives CDR1 MNHEY, CDR2 SMNVEV (reference sequence).

This chain links TRBV30 with TRBJ2-1, with unresolved D. CDR1 and CDR2 (germline): GTSNPN, SVGIG (reference sequence). The CDR3 is 16 amino acids. V was trimmed by 0 bases and J by 8 bases, leaving 20 bases between them. The CDR3 DNA follows: TGTGCCTGGAGTGTTGAGCGCCGACCTATCTTCGATGAGCAGTTCTTC. Protein sequence: CAWSVERRPIFDEQFF.

This clonotype has only a few counts. A much more abundant neighbour one base away suggests this may be a read error. The chain recombines TRBV3-1 with TRBJ1-1; D may be TRBD1 (5 bases). Germline V gives CDR1 LGHDT, CDR2 YNNKEL (reference sequence). The CDR3 is made up of 11 amino acids. The CDR3 loop reads CSSSRGDVAFF. CDR3 DNA sequence: TGTTCCAGCAGCCGAGGGGACGTCGCTTTCTTT. Full variable domain (outside the CDR3, taken from reference TRBV3-1 and TRBJ1-1): DTAVSQTPKYLVTQMGNDKSIKCEQNLGHDTMYWYKQDSKKFLKIMFSYNNKELIINETVPNRFSPKSPDKAHLNLHINSLELGDSAVYFCSSSRGDVAFFGQGTRLTVV.

The chain employs TRBV6-5 and TRBJ1-2; weak D call: TRBD1 (5 bases). The germline CDR1 and CDR2 sequences are MNHEY and SVGAGI. This CDR3 is built from 13 residues. V dropped 2 bases and J dropped 4 bases, with 8 bases sitting between them. CDR3 residues: CASSYGGTYGYTF. The CDR3 DNA reads TGTGCCAGCAGTTACGGGGGGACCTATGGCTACACCTTC.

This clonotype was detected only a few times. This chain links TRBV3-1 with TRBJ2-5, with 8 bases aligning to TRBD2. J gave up 5 bases and V 2 bases, and 4 bases lay outside the gene matches. Germline assignment: CDR1 LGHDT and CDR2 YNNKEL (reference sequence). This CDR3 region has 14 residues. CDR3 bases: TGTGCCAGCAGCCAACTAGCGGGTGAGGAGACCCAGTACTTC. Encoded protein: CASSQLAGEETQYF.